This TCR beta chain appears in the sequencing data of a study of blood T cell repertoires in COVID-19. For the study at large: Donors in the United States, Italy and Spain gave samples during acute or convalescent COVID-19. Sample material is recorded as cDNA or gDNA derived from T cells, B-cell-depleted T cells, or PBMCs.

Germline CDR1 is GTSNPN and CDR2 is SVGIG (reference sequence). The V gene lost 6 bases and the J gene lost 5 bases, with 14 bases spanning the gap. This CDR3 comprises 12 residues. Under the authors' procedure: Reference gene primer amplification in the assay estimated nucleated cell counts. The protocol was immunoSEQ multiplex PCR, while the TCRdb copy is restricted to in-frame clones and leaves out a portion. That table supplies the V and J calls and clone size; D and trimming were determined from the DNA. The sample lists approximately 90,000 clones; over 65% were seen once. The sequencing sample was made of peripheral blood. The rearrangement joins TRBV30 to TRBJ2-7, with D perhaps matching TRBD1 (6 bases). The receptor was isolated from a human donor in a cohort sampled during active COVID-19. Written as DNA, the CDR3 is TGTGCCTGCCGACAGGTAACGGACGAGCAGTACTTC. Amino acid sequence: CACRQVTDEQYF.